This is a list of T cell receptor beta chains from one sample in a study of cytomegalovirus exposure and HLA in healthy donors. Sequenced by immunoSEQ multiplex PCR; TCRdb stores in-frame clones only, minus some. The sample contains approximately 150,000 clones, 68% of which appear only once. Sequenced material: PBMCs. These receptors originate from a man aged 55-75 years in good health and CMV-seronegative. CDR3s include the opening cysteine and the closing phenylalanine or tryptophan. Each record gives: clone size, V gene, J gene, D gene, CDR3 DNA, CDR3 protein. D genes are given only for firm matches. Clone sizes are given selectively: once, few, many, or a class where the clone is expanded.

size: few
V: TRBV28
J: TRBJ1-2
D: TRBD1
DNA: TGTGCCAGCAGCCCCGGGACAGGGAGGGCAGGGGACTATGGCTACACCTTC
CDR3: CASSPGTGRAGDYGYTF

size: -
V: TRBV5-1
J: TRBJ1-1
D: TRBD1
DNA: TGCGCCAGCAGCCCCGGGACAGGGGCTGAAGCTTTCTTT
CDR3: CASSPGTGAEAFF

size: -
V: TRBV7-2
J: TRBJ2-3
D: -
DNA: TGTGCCAGCAGCTTAGCTAGCGTAACAGATACGCAGTATTTT
CDR3: CASSLASVTDTQYF

size: -
V: TRBV7-2
J: TRBJ2-1
D: TRBD2
DNA: TGTGCCAGCAGCCCCGCTAGCGGCTTCTCCTACAATGAGCAGTTCTTC
CDR3: CASSPASGFSYNEQFF

size: once
V: TRBV5-5
J: TRBJ1-3
D: -
DNA: TGTGCCAGCAGCTTGGTTGGCAGCTCTGGAAACACCATATATTTT
CDR3: CASSLVGSSGNTIYF

size: few
V: TRBV19
J: TRBJ1-5
D: TRBD1
DNA: TGTGCCAGTAGTCAGGGGGGCAGAGGACAGCCCCAGCATTTT
CDR3: CASSQGGRGQPQHF

size: -
V: TRBV5-1
J: TRBJ2-7
D: TRBD2
DNA: TGCGCCAGCAGCCCACCACTAGCGGAAAGCTCCTACGAGCAGTACTTC
CDR3: CASSPPLAESSYEQYF

size: -
V: TRBV2
J: TRBJ2-7
D: -
DNA: TGTGCCAGCTCTGGCGTGGCTAGCGCCTCCTACGAGCAGTACTTC
CDR3: CASSGVASASYEQYF

size: -
V: TRBV28
J: TRBJ2-7
D: TRBD2
DNA: TGTGCCAGCAGTTTACTTTCGGGACTAGCGGGGTACGAGCAGTACTTC
CDR3: CASSLLSGLAGYEQYF

size: -
V: TRBV19
J: TRBJ2-2
D: -
DNA: TGTGCCAGTACCGGACTATTTCGGGAGTCTAGCACCGGGGAGCTGTTTTTT
CDR3: CASTGLFRESSTGELFF

size: -
V: TRBV27
J: TRBJ2-7
D: -
DNA: TGTGCCAGCAGTTTAGGACTCTCCTACGAGCAGTACTTC
CDR3: CASSLGLSYEQYF

size: -
V: TRBV10-3
J: TRBJ1-4
D: TRBD1
DNA: TGTGCCATCAGTGAGTCGGGGACAGGCGGGAATGAAAAACTGTTTTTT
CDR3: CAISESGTGGNEKLFF

size: -
V: TRBV6-5
J: TRBJ2-7
D: -
DNA: TGTGCCAGCAGCTCCCCTAGCGAGCAGTACTTC
CDR3: CASSSPSEQYF

size: -
V: TRBV5-4
J: TRBJ2-1
D: -
DNA: TGTGCCAGCAGCTTGGAGGGAGTGGCGGTTGAGCAGTTCTTC
CDR3: CASSLEGVAVEQFF

size: -
V: TRBV2
J: TRBJ1-1
D: -
DNA: TGTGCCAGCAGCGGGGTTGGGGCTTTCTTT
CDR3: CASSGVGAFF

size: -
V: TRBV28
J: TRBJ2-1
D: -
DNA: TGTGCCAGCCTACCAATGGTATCCTACAATGAGCAGTTCTTC
CDR3: CASLPMVSYNEQFF

size: few
V: TRBV7-8
J: TRBJ1-2
D: TRBD1
DNA: TGTGCCAGCAGTCTCGACAGGGGAAAGTTGACGTTC
CDR3: CASSLDRGKLTF

size: once
V: TRBV9
J: TRBJ2-3
D: TRBD1
DNA: TGTGCCAGCAGCGTAGGCAGGGGGCTGCAAGGCACAGATACGCAGTATTTT
CDR3: CASSVGRGLQGTDTQYF

size: -
V: TRBV4-3
J: TRBJ2-1
D: -
DNA: TGCGCCAGCAGCCAAGAAATTCCGTCGACAGCCCAGGGCCCCAATGAGCAGTTCTTC
CDR3: CASSQEIPSTAQGPNEQFF

size: once
V: TRBV7-8
J: TRBJ1-1
D: -
DNA: TGTGCCAGCAGCTCACAGGGCGCGTTGAACACTGAAGCTTTCTTT
CDR3: CASSSQGALNTEAFF

size: -
V: TRBV6-6
J: TRBJ2-7
D: TRBD2
DNA: TGTGCCAGCAGTTCCCTAGCGGGAGGGTCCTACGAGCAGTACTTC
CDR3: CASSSLAGGSYEQYF

size: -
V: TRBV5-1
J: TRBJ2-7
D: -
DNA: TGCGCCAGCACCGCTGACTCTCCGTCGTACGAGCAGTACTTC
CDR3: CASTADSPSYEQYF

size: few
V: TRBV7-9
J: TRBJ1-1
D: -
DNA: TGTGCCAGCAGCTTAGCGAAGCGAGGGAGGATGAACACTGGTGAAGCTTTCTTT
CDR3: CASSLAKRGRMNTGEAFF

size: -
V: TRBV6-6
J: TRBJ1-1
D: TRBD1
DNA: TGTGCCAGCAGTTTCTATGGACAGGGGGGCACTGAAGCTTTCTTT
CDR3: CASSFYGQGGTEAFF

size: -
V: TRBV28
J: TRBJ2-3
D: TRBD2
DNA: TGTGCCAGCCGGGAGGGACCCACAGATACGCAGTATTTT
CDR3: CASREGPTDTQYF

size: few
V: TRBV7-3
J: TRBJ2-1
D: -
DNA: TGTGCCAGCAGCTTGGGGGCGAACAATGAGCAGTTCTTC
CDR3: CASSLGANNEQFF

size: once
V: TRBV5-8
J: TRBJ1-1
D: TRBD1
DNA: TGTGCCAGCAGCCGAGGCAGGGGGACTGAAGCTTTCTTT
CDR3: CASSRGRGTEAFF

size: once
V: TRBV28
J: TRBJ2-1
D: TRBD2
DNA: TGTGCCAGTAAAGTTTCGCAGGGGCTAGCGGGAGTAAATGAGCAGTTCTTC
CDR3: CASKVSQGLAGVNEQFF

size: few
V: TRBV7-8
J: TRBJ2-2
D: TRBD1
DNA: TGTGCCAGCAGCTTAGTCGACAGGGGGAACACCGGGGAGCTGTTTTTT
CDR3: CASSLVDRGNTGELFF

size: few
V: TRBV10-3
J: TRBJ2-3
D: -
DNA: TGTGCCATCAGTGGGGGGACTCAAGAAACGCAGTATTTT
CDR3: CAISGGTQETQYF

size: -
V: TRBV28
J: TRBJ2-6
D: -
DNA: TGTGCCAGCAGTTCAGAGGGAGCTGGGGCCAACGTCCTGACTTTC
CDR3: CASSSEGAGANVLTF

size: -
V: TRBV28
J: TRBJ1-2
D: -
DNA: TGTGCCAGCATCGACCCGGGCAGGGCTAATGGCTACACCTTC
CDR3: CASIDPGRANGYTF

size: -
V: TRBV28
J: TRBJ2-7
D: -
DNA: TGTGCCAGCAGCCCCCGGGGCAGGGGTGGTTTGAACGAGCAGTACTTC
CDR3: CASSPRGRGGLNEQYF

size: -
V: TRBV16
J: TRBJ2-3
D: -
DNA: TGTGCCAGCAGCCCTAGGGGGACGGGCGATACGCAGTATTTT
CDR3: CASSPRGTGDTQYF

size: -
V: TRBV9
J: TRBJ2-1
D: TRBD2
DNA: TGTGCCAGCAGCGTAGTGGCGGGAGGGCCGGGTAGTGAGCAGTTCTTC
CDR3: CASSVVAGGPGSEQFF

size: -
V: TRBV28
J: TRBJ2-2
D: TRBD1
DNA: TGTGCCAGCAGCCTGGGACAGGGAAACACCGGGGAGCTGTTTTTT
CDR3: CASSLGQGNTGELFF

size: -
V: TRBV4-2
J: TRBJ2-7
D: TRBD2
DNA: TGTGCCAGCAGCCAAGTTGCTAGCGGGAGGGCCGGGGTGGAGCAGTACTTC
CDR3: CASSQVASGRAGVEQYF

size: -
V: TRBV19
J: TRBJ2-7
D: TRBD2
DNA: TGTGCCAGTAGTATCGGACTAGTTGCTAGCGAGCAGTACTTC
CDR3: CASSIGLVASEQYF

size: -
V: TRBV28
J: TRBJ2-7
D: TRBD2
DNA: TGTGCCAGCAGTTTGCCGGGAGGGCCAAGCTACGAGCAGTACTTC
CDR3: CASSLPGGPSYEQYF

size: -
V: TRBV15
J: TRBJ1-2
D: -
DNA: TGTGCCACCAGCAGAATGTCAGGGGAGAGGTACACCTTC
CDR3: CATSRMSGERYTF

size: -
V: TRBV30
J: TRBJ1-6
D: TRBD1
DNA: TGTGCCTGGGAAACAGGGGATGGTTCACCCCTCCACTTT
CDR3: CAWETGDGSPLHF

size: -
V: TRBV6-6
J: TRBJ2-5
D: TRBD2
DNA: TGTGCCAGCAGTTTCTTAGCGACTAGCTCCCGAGAGACCCAGTACTTC
CDR3: CASSFLATSSRETQYF

size: -
V: TRBV7-9
J: TRBJ1-2
D: TRBD1
DNA: TGTGCCAGCAGCCCCAGGACAGGCAGCTATGGCTACACCTTC
CDR3: CASSPRTGSYGYTF

size: -
V: TRBV18
J: TRBJ2-1
D: -
DNA: TGTGCCAGCTCACCCCTAGGAACTAAAACAAACAATGAGCAGTTCTTC
CDR3: CASSPLGTKTNNEQFF